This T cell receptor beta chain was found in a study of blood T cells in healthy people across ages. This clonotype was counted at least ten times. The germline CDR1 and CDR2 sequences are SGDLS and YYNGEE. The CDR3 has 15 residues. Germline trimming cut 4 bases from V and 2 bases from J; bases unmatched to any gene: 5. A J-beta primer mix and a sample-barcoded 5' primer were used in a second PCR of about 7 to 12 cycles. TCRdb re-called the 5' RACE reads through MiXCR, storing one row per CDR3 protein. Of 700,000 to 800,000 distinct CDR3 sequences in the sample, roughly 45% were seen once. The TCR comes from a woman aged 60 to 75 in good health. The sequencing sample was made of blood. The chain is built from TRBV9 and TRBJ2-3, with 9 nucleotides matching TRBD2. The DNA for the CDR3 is TGTGCCAGCAGCCGGAGCGGGGGGTACACAGATACGCAGTATTTT. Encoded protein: CASSRSGGYTDTQYF. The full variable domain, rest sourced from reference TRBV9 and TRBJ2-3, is DSGVTQTPKHLITATGQRVTLRCSPRSGDLSVYWYQQSLDQGLQFLIQYYNGEERAKGNILERFSAQQFPDLHSELNLSSLELGDSALYFCASSRSGGYTDTQYFGPGTRLTVL.